The 20 T cell receptor beta chains listed next were all sequenced from one sample in a study of blood T cell repertoires in COVID-19. Only in-frame clones appear in the TCRdb table, and some are missing; sequencing was by immunoSEQ multiplex PCR. The sample comprises approximately 120,000 clones, 84% of which are singletons, and about 6.6% rests with the top ten. Sequencing input: peripheral blood. These receptors were collected from a woman aged 45-60 years with acute or convalescent COVID-19.

The V gene is TRBV10-2, the J gene TRBJ1-2; 7 nucleotides line up with TRBD1. The CDR3 length is 14 residues. After removal of 3 bases from V and 4 bases from J, the junction contained 5 bases not matched to a gene. The germline V gene has CDR1 WSHSY and CDR2 SAAADI. CDR3: CASSDPGQSYGYTF. The DNA for the CDR3 is TGCGCCAGCAGTGATCCGGGACAGTCCTATGGCTACACCTTC.

The genes are TRBV5-4 and TRBJ2-2, with D unresolved. This CDR3 has 16 residues. The V and J ends lost 1 base and 0 bases respectively, with 10 bases between them. Germline CDR1 reads SGHNT; CDR2 reads YYREEE (reference sequence). Here the CDR3 reads CASSLSQNPNTGELFF. CDR3 in DNA: TGTGCCAGCAGCTTGTCGCAGAACCCGAACACCGGGGAGCTGTTTTTT.

This sequence joins TRBV18 and TRBJ2-6; D is unclear. Germline V gene lookup returns CDR1 KGHSH and CDR2 LQKENI. V was trimmed by 2 bases and J by 0 bases, leaving 5 bases between them. The CDR3 loop spans 15 amino acids. The CDR3 nucleotides are TGTGCCAGCTCACCAATCCGCTCTGGGGCCAACGTCCTGACTTTC. As protein: CASSPIRSGANVLTF.

The chain recombines TRBV10-2 with TRBJ2-4; 8 nucleotides line up with TRBD2. The V gene end was trimmed by 1 base and the J gene end by 0 bases; junction bases not matched to a gene: 2. The CDR3 has 16 amino acids. From germline, CDR1 is WSHSY and CDR2 SAAADI. The CDR3 DNA reads TGCGCCAGCAGTGAGTTCGGGGGGGCAGCCAAAAACATTCAGTACTTC. Its translation is CASSEFGGAAKNIQYF.

The chain uses TRBV6-5 and TRBJ1-2; 7 bases line up with TRBD1. The J segment lost 8 bases and the V segment lost 1 base, leaving 13 bases of the junction unmatched. There are 16 residues in the CDR3. Looked up from germline, CDR1 is MNHEY and CDR2 is SVGAGI. This CDR3 reads CASSYYPLSGGHGYTF. DNA of the CDR3: TGTGCCAGCAGTTACTATCCCCTTTCAGGGGGGCACGGCTACACCTTC.

The chain has TRBV6-5 and TRBJ1-2, with D perhaps TRBD1 (6 bases). Germline V lookup: CDR1 MNHEY, CDR2 SVGAGI. The CDR3 sequence is 15 residues long. Between the trimmed V and J ends, which lost 6 bases and 4 bases, there was a span of 18 bases. CDR3 amino acids: CASRPPGHTFYGYTF. The CDR3, as DNA: TGTGCCAGCAGACCCCCGGGACATACTTTCTATGGCTACACCTTC.

This clone occurred a few times. The CDR3 DNA follows: TGTGCCAGCAGTTCGACAGGGCCTTCTCATGGCTACACCTTC. This translates into CASSSTGPSHGYTF. The chain links TRBV28 to TRBJ1-2, with TRBD1 identical over 7 bases. CDR1 and CDR2 (germline): MDHEN, SYDVKM. With V trimmed by 4 bases and J by 6 bases, 8 bases remained unmatched. CDR3 size: 14 residues.

Only one count was recorded for this clone. The chain uses TRBV5-1 and TRBJ1-6, with TRBD1 matching 9 bases. V dropped 1 base and J dropped 3; count of bases not matched to a gene: 5. Germline loops: CDR1 SGHRS, CDR2 YFSETQ. CDR3 size: 17 residues. The CDR3 DNA is TGCGCCAGCAGCTTGACCCCGGGACAGGGCTATAATTCACCCCTCCACTTT. This translates into CASSLTPGQGYNSPLHF.

The J gene is TRBJ2-7, the V gene TRBV5-1, with a possible D match to TRBD1 (5 bases). The length of the CDR3 is 15 residues. Germline CDR1 reads SGHRS; CDR2 reads YFSETQ. V was pared by 4 bases and J by 2 bases, with 16 bases between. The CDR3 spells CASSPQGAQTYEQYF. CDR3 DNA sequence: TGCGCCAGCAGCCCCCAAGGGGCGCAAACCTACGAGCAGTACTTC. Filled out from reference TRBV5-1 and TRBJ2-7, the complete variable domain reads KAGVTQTPRYLIKTRGQQVTLSCSPISGHRSVSWYQQTPGQGLQFLFEYFSETQRNKGNFPGRFSGRQFSNSRSEMNVSTLELGDSALYLCASSPQGAQTYEQYFGPGTRLTVT.

The chain recombines TRBV6-5 with TRBJ1-2; D might be TRBD1 (5 bases). V shed 2 bases and J shed 4 bases, with 8 bases lying between them. The germline CDR1 and CDR2 sequences are MNHEY and SVGAGI. CDR3 length equals 13 residues. The CDR3 region is CASSYDRRYGYTF. The CDR3 bases are TGTGCCAGCAGTTACGACAGACGCTATGGCTACACCTTC.

This chain uses TRBV7-5 with TRBJ1-2; the table's D call of TRBD1 was not tested on the DNA. TRBV7-5 is termed a pseudogene. There are 15 residues in the CDR3. The CDR3 sequence is CVRSLALTGDYGYTF. CDR3 bases: TGTGTCAGAAGCTTAGCTTTGACAGGGGACTATGGCTACACCTTC.

The V call is TRBV7-3, the J call TRBJ2-5, with TRBD1 as a possible D gene (7 bases). The CDR3 consists of 12 residues. CDR1 and CDR2 (germline): SGHTA, FQGTGA. The V gene lost 4 bases and the J gene lost 5 bases, with 8 bases spanning the gap. CDR3 coding DNA: TGTGCCAGCAGCTCAGGGGGGGAGACCCAGTACTTC. Translating it yields CASSSGGETQYF.

This clone appeared a single time. The chain couples TRBV5-1 to TRBJ1-2; a possible D gene is TRBD1 (6 bases). V was cut by 3 bases and J by 4 bases, with 16 bases left in between. This CDR3 spans 15 amino acids. The germline V gene has CDR1 SGHRS and CDR2 YFSETQ. The CDR3 DNA is TGCGCCAGCAGCTATGGACTCGACAGGAGCTATGGCTACACCTTC. This translates into CASSYGLDRSYGYTF. The full variable domain, with the rest looked up from reference TRBV5-1 and TRBJ1-2, is KAGVTQTPRYLIKTRGQQVTLSCSPISGHRSVSWYQQTPGQGLQFLFEYFSETQRNKGNFPGRFSGRQFSNSRSEMNVSTLELGDSALYLCASSYGLDRSYGYTFGSGTRLTVV.

This clone appeared once. V usage is TRBV7-3 and J usage is TRBJ2-3; the D gene is possibly TRBD1 (6 bases). This CDR3 has 17 amino acids. CDR1 and CDR2 from the germline V gene are SGHTA and FQGTGA. Deletions cut 1 base from V and 2 bases from J, with 16 bases between. The CDR3 coding sequence is TGTGCCAGCAGCTTAAAATTACAGGGTGGTTCCACAGATACGCAGTATTTT. Its protein is CASSLKLQGGSTDTQYF.

The sample holds a few counts of this clone. The chain combines TRBV3-1 (or the pseudogene TRBV3-2) with TRBJ1-6; possibly TRBD1 for D (5 bases). Trimming pared 4 bases from V and 4 bases from J, leaving 8 bases between. This CDR3 spans 14 amino acids. Germline CDR1 LGHDT, CDR2 YNNKEL (reference sequence). The CDR3 nucleotides read TGTGCCAGCAGCCCCACAGGTTATAATTCACCCCTCCACTTT. Translating it yields CASSPTGYNSPLHF.

V and J are TRBV27 and TRBJ2-7; 12 bases line up with TRBD1. Germline V gene sequence: CDR1 MNHEY, CDR2 SMNVEV (reference sequence). This CDR3 region has 15 residues. With 6 bases clipped from V and 7 bases from J, the junction kept 10 bases outside the gene matches. CDR3 loop: CASRPGTGGPREQYF. As DNA, the CDR3 is TGTGCCAGCAGACCCGGGACAGGGGGCCCCCGGGAGCAGTACTTC.

The V gene is TRBV30, the J gene TRBJ2-1, with 10 bases aligning to TRBD2. CDR3 length: 15 amino acids. Trimming removed 0 bases from V and 7 bases from J; junction bases left unmatched: 6. Germline-derived CDR1 and CDR2 are GTSNPN and SVGIG (reference sequence). The CDR3 sequence is CAWSVGLAGVNEQFF. The CDR3 coding sequence is TGTGCCTGGAGTGTAGGCCTAGCGGGGGTTAATGAGCAGTTCTTC. Using reference TRBV30 and TRBJ2-1 for the parts outside the CDR3, the full variable domain is SQTIHQWPATLVQPVGSPLSLECTVEGTSNPNLYWYRQAAGRGLQLLFYSVGIGQISSEVPQNLSASRPQDRQFILSSKKLLLSDSGFYLCAWSVGLAGVNEQFFGPGTRLTVL.

A single count supports this clone. DNA of the CDR3: TGTGCCAGCAGCTTTCAGGTCTCCTACGAGCAGTACTTC. Protein sequence: CASSFQVSYEQYF. This chain joins TRBV7-2 and TRBJ2-7, with D uncertain. V was clipped by 3 bases and J by 0 bases, with 6 bases between them. Germline V lookup: CDR1 SGHTA, CDR2 FQGNSA. The CDR3 consists of 13 residues.

This chain connects TRBV11-3 to TRBJ1-1; a possible D gene is TRBD1 (6 bases). V dropped 0 bases and J dropped 3 bases, with 8 bases sitting between them. The CDR3 is 14 residues long. CDR1 is SGHNT and CDR2 is YENEEA in the germline V gene. The CDR3 sequence: CASSLEGGDTEAFF. The CDR3 DNA follows: TGTGCCAGCAGCTTAGAAGGGGGGGACACTGAAGCTTTCTTT.

The V gene is TRBV7-8, the J gene TRBJ1-1, with D possibly being TRBD1 (6 bases). The V end was cut by 5 bases, the J end by 5 bases, with 18 bases between. Germline V gene data show CDR1 as SGHVS and CDR2 as FQNEAQ. The CDR3 length is 15 residues. The CDR3 DNA is TGTGCCAGCAGCGCCGCTAGGGGGAGTTGGACTGAAGCTTTCTTT. It yields the protein CASSAARGSWTEAFF.